The rows below give T cell receptor beta chains drawn from one sample of a study of vaccination and CD4 T cells after COVID-19. TCRdb re-derived calls from the PCR reads in MiXCR, one entry per CDR3 protein. The table lists over 14,000 distinct CDR3 sequences, around 60% of them singletons. The antigens these receptors bind are not known. Material for sequencing was CD4+ T cells from blood, cultured in vitro. The origin of the receptors is a human donor who had recovered from COVID-19. CDR3s include the opening cysteine and the closing phenylalanine or tryptophan. A D gene is named only where the DNA matches it firmly.

>TRBV24-1|TRBD2
CATSSGARADTQYF
>TRBV7-9|TRBD1
CASSPDRGYEQYF
>TRBV28|-
CASSLLQGEGTEAFF
>TRBV20-1|-
CSALYSDGNIQYF
>TRBV19|TRBD1
CATIRDSSYNEQFF
>TRBV19|TRBD1
CASSPDRVGIDEQYF
>TRBV20-1|-
CSVPPRGPEAFF
>TRBV20-1|TRBD1
CSAGRQGLNYGYTF
>TRBV6-1|TRBD1
CASSSRQGYNEQFF
>TRBV19|TRBD1
CASSTTGGSGNTIYF
>TRBV21-1|-
CASSKNRTVYEQYF
>TRBV19|TRBD1
CASSSRTGKMTDTQYF
>TRBV20-1|-
CSAVPLQETQYF
>TRBV6-1|-
CASSDPEGTDYGYTF
>TRBV12-3/TRBV12-4|-
CASSQPEPGGAGEKLFF
>TRBV6-1|TRBD1
CASSLPPGQGAYEQYF
>TRBV27|-
CASSLLGGAGTQYF
>TRBV4-1|TRBD1
CASSQPGQGTDTQYF
>TRBV7-2|TRBD1
CASSHNRGPGELFF
>TRBV4-1|-
CASSQAGPRPYGYTF
>TRBV20-1|TRBD2
CSATNLRPGLAETQYF
>TRBV7-9|-
CASSPLAGVSSNQPQHF
>TRBV2|TRBD1
CAIQQGRPSPLHF
>TRBV6-1|TRBD1
CATRDGSGGSSGYTF
>TRBV11-2|-
CASSHLQGGYGYTF